A selection of T cell receptor beta chains follows, all from one sample in a study of blood T cell repertoires in COVID-19. Assay used: immunoSEQ multiplex PCR; TCRdb lists only in-frame clones, some missing. This sample has some 300,000 clones, with 90% to 95% found just once. Sample: PBMCs or T cells enriched from blood (not recorded which). These receptors came from a woman aged 25 to 39 who had been exposed to COVID-19. The CDR3 runs from the conserved cysteine through the conserved F or W. A D gene is named only where the DNA matches it firmly. Size values are once, few and many counts, or a class for expanded clones, and some rows have none.

>NA|TRBJ1-2|TRBV18|NA
CASSPGQSRNYGYTF
TGTGCCAGCTCACCAGGACAGAGCCGTAACTATGGCTACACCTTC
>once|TRBJ1-6|TRBV9|NA
CASSTMQGLNSPLHF
TGTGCCAGCAGCACAATGCAGGGTCTTAATTCACCCCTCCACTTT
>NA|TRBJ1-5|TRBV21-1|NA
CASRTPPCRLRGNQPQHF
TGTGCCAGCAGAACCCCCCCCTGCCGACTCAGGGGGAATCAGCCCCAGCATTTT
>NA|TRBJ2-5|TRBV5-1|TRBD2
CASSLPSGGAGETQYF
TGCGCCAGCAGCTTACCCAGCGGGGGGGCAGGGGAGACCCAGTACTTC
>NA|TRBJ2-1|TRBV7-3|TRBD2
CASSFTSGVGSYNEQFF
TGTGCCAGCAGCTTCACTAGCGGGGTAGGCTCCTACAATGAGCAGTTCTTC
>NA|TRBJ1-2|TRBV6-5|NA
CASSYGATSNYGYTF
TGTGCCAGCAGTTACGGGGCAACATCTAACTATGGCTACACCTTC
>NA|TRBJ2-1|TRBV27|TRBD1
CASSLSSRGNEQFF
TGTGCCAGCAGTTTATCGTCCAGGGGGAATGAGCAGTTCTTC
>NA|TRBJ1-1|TRBV7-9|TRBD1
CASSLTAGVLHGTGAEAFF
TGTGCCAGCAGCTTAACCGCAGGCGTTCTGCACGGGACAGGGGCTGAAGCTTTCTTT
>NA|TRBJ2-7|TRBV14|TRBD1
CASSQVGTGVGEQYF
TGTGCCAGCAGCCAAGTCGGGACAGGGGTGGGCGAGCAGTACTTC
>NA|TRBJ1-2|TRBV13|NA
CASSLDRLGYTF
TGTGCCAGCAGCTTAGACAGGTTGGGCTACACCTTC
>NA|TRBJ1-2|TRBV23-1|TRBD1
CASSQRDRVHGYTF
TGCGCCAGCAGTCAAAGGGACAGGGTGCATGGCTACACCTTC
>NA|TRBJ2-3|TRBV2|NA
CASTVGGFTDTQYF
TGTGCCAGCACCGTAGGCGGCTTCACAGATACGCAGTATTTT
>once|TRBJ1-6|TRBV27|TRBD1
CASKAKSYRDRGDSPLHF
TGTGCCAGCAAAGCAAAATCATATAGGGACAGGGGTGATTCACCCCTCCACTTT
>NA|TRBJ2-5|TRBV10-1|TRBD2
CARTLGGGAIETQYF
TGCGCCAGAACTTTGGGCGGGGGGGCGATTGAGACCCAGTACTTC
>NA|TRBJ1-1|TRBV5-4|TRBD1
CASRGQMNTEAFF
TGTGCCAGCAGGGGACAGATGAACACTGAAGCTTTCTTT
>NA|TRBJ1-1|TRBV6-5|NA
CASSSQQGTEAFF
TGTGCCAGCAGCTCCCAACAGGGCACTGAAGCTTTCTTT
>NA|TRBJ2-3|TRBV19|NA
CASSIGGADTQYF
TGTGCCAGTAGTATAGGAGGAGCAGATACGCAGTATTTT
>NA|TRBJ1-1|TRBV3-1/TRBV3-2|NA
CASSQLQGLAEAFF
TGTGCCAGCAGCCAGTTACAGGGATTGGCTGAAGCTTTCTTT
>NA|TRBJ2-3|TRBV2|NA
CASTVTDTQYF
TGTGCCAGCACAGTCACAGATACGCAGTATTTT
>NA|TRBJ2-1|TRBV13|NA
CASSLSEGWSNYNEQFF
TGTGCCAGCAGCTTAAGTGAGGGATGGTCCAACTACAATGAGCAGTTCTTC